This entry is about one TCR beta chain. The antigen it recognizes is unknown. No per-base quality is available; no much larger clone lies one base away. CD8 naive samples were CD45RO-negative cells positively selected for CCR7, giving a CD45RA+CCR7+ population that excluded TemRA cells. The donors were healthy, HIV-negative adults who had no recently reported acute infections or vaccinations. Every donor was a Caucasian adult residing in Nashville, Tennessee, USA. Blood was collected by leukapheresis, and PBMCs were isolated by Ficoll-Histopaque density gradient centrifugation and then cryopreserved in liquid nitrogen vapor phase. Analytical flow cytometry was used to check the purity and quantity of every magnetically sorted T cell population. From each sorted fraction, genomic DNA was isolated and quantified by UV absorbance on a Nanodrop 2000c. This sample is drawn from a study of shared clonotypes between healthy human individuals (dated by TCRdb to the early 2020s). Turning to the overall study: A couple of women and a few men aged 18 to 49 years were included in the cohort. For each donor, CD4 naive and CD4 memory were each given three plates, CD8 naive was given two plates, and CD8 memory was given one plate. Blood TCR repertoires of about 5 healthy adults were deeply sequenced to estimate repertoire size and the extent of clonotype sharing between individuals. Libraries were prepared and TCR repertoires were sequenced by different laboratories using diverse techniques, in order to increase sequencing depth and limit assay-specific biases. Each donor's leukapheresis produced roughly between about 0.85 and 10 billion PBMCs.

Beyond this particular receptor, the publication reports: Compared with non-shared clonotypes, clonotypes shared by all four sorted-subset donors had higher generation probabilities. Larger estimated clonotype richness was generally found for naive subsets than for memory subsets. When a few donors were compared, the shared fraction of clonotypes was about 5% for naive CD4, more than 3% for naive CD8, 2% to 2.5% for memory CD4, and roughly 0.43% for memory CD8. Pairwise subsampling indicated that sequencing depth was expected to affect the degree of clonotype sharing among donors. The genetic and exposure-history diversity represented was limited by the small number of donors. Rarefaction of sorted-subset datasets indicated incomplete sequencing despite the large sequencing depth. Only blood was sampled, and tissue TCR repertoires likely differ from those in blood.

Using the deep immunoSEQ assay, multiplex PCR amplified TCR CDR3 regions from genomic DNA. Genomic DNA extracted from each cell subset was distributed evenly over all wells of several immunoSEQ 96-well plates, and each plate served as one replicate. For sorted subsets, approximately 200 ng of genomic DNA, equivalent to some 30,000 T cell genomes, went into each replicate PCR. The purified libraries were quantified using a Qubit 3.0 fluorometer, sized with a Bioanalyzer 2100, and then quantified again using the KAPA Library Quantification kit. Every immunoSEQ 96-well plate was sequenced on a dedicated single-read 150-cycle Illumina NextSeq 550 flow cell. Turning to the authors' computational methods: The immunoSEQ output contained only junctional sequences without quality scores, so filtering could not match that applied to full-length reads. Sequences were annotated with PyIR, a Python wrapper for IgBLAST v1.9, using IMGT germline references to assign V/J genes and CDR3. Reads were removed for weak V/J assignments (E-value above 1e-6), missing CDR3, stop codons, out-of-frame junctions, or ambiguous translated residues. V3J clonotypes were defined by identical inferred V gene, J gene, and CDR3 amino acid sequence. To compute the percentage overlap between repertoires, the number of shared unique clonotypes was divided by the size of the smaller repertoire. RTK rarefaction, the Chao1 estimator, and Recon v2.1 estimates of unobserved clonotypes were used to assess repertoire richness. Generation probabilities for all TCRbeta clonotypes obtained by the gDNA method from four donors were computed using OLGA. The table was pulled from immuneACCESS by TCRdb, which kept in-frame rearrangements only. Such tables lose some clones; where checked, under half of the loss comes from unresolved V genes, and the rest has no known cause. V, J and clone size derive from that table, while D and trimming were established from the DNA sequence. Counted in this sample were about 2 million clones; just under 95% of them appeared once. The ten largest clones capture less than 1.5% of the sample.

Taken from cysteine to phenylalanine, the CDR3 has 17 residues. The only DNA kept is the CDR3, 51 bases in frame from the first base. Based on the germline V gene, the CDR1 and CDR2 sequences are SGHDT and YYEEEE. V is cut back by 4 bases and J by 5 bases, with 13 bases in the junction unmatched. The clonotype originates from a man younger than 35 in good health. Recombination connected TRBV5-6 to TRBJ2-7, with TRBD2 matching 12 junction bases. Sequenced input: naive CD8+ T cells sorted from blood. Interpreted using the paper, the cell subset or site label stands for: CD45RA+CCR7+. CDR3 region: CASSPKKTSGGSDEQYF. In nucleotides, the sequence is TGTGCCAGCAGCCCAAAAAAGACTAGCGGGGGTTCCGACGAGCAGTACTTC. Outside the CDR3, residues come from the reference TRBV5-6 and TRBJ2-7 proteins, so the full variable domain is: DAGVTQSPTHLIKTRGQQVTLRCSPKSGHDTVSWYQQALGQGPQFIFQYYEEEERQRGNFPDRFSGHQFPNYSSELNVNALLLGDSALYLCASSPKKTSGGSDEQYFGPGTRLTVT.